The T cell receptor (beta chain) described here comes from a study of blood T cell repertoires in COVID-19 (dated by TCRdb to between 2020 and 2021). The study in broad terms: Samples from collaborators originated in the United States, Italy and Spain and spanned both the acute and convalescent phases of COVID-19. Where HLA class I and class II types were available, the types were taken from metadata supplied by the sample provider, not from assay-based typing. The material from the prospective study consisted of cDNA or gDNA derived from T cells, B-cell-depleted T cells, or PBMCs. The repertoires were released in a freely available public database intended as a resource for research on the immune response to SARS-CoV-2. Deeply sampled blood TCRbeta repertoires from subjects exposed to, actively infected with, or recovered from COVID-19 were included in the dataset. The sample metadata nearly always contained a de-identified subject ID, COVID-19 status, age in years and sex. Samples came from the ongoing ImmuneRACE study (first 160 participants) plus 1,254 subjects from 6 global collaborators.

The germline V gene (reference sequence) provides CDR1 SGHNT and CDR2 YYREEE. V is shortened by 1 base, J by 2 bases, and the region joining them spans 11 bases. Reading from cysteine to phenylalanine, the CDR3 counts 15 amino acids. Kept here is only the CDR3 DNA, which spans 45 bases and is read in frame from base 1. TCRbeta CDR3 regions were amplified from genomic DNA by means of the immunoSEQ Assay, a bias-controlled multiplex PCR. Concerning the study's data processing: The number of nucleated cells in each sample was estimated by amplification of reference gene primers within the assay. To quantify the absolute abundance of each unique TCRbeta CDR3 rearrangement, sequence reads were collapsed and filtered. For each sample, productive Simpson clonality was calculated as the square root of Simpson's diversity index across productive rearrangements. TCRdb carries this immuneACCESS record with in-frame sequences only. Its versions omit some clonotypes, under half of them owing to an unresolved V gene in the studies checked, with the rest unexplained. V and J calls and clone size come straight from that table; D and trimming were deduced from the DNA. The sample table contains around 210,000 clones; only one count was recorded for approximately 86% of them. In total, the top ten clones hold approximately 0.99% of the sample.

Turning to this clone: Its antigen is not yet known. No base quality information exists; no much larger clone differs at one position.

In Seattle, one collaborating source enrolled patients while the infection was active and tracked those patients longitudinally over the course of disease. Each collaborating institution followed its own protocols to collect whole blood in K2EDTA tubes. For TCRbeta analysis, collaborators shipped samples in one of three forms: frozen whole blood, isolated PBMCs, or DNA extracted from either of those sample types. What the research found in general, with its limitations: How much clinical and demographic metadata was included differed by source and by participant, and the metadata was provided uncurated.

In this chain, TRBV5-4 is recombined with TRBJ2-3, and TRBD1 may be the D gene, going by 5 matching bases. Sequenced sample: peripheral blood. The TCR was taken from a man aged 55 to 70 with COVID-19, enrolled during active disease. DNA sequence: TGTGCCAGCAGCTTGAGGCAGGGCTACACAGATACGCAGTATTTT. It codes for CASSLRQGYTDTQYF.